The 32 T cell receptor beta chains below come from one sample, sequenced in a study of T cells after yellow fever vaccination. In TCRdb, the 5' RACE reads were re-called with MiXCR into one record per CDR3 protein. The sample shows hundreds of thousands of distinct CDR3 sequences, about 12% of them seen only once. The source material was PBMCs, sampled on the day of the yellow fever booster vaccination. Receptors were obtained from a man aged 25-45 years who received the YFV17D yellow fever vaccine.

In this sample, this clonotype turned up a few times. The chain is built from TRBV7-9 and TRBJ2-7; TRBD2 aligns across 12 bases. The CDR3 is made up of 17 amino acids. Germline CDR1 SEHNR, CDR2 FQNEAQ (reference sequence). V lost 5 bases and J lost 2; bases outside the gene matches: 10. The CDR3 sequence is CASSRTSGRILPYEQYF. For the CDR3, the DNA is TGTGCCAGCAGCCGCACTAGCGGGAGGATACTTCCCTACGAGCAGTACTTC.

This clonotype was found once. The chain uses TRBV7-9 and TRBJ2-7; D unclear. Germline V lookup: CDR1 SEHNR, CDR2 FQNEAQ (reference sequence). There are 15 residues in the CDR3. V was cut by 3 bases and J by 7 bases, with 19 bases left in between. The CDR3 protein is CASSLQESQWLEQYF. DNA of the CDR3: TGTGCCAGCAGCTTGCAGGAATCTCAGTGGCTAGAGCAGTACTTC. Looking up the rest from reference TRBV7-9 and TRBJ2-7 gives the full variable domain: DTGVSQNPRHKITKRGQNVTFRCDPISEHNRLYWYRQTLGQGPEFLTYFQNEAQLEKSRLLSDRFSAERPKGSFSTLEIQRTEQGDSAMYLCASSLQESQWLEQYFGPGTRLTVT.

This clonotype turned up a few times. V usage is TRBV6-5 and J usage is TRBJ1-2, with D hard to call. Germline CDR1 is MNHEY and CDR2 is SVGAGI. CDR3 size: 11 residues. The V gene lost 2 bases and the J gene lost 8 bases, with 6 bases spanning the gap. This CDR3 reads CASSYGGGYTF. For the CDR3, the DNA is TGTGCCAGCAGTTACGGTGGAGGCTACACCTTC.

The rearrangement links TRBV5-6 to TRBJ2-5; D may be TRBD2 (6 bases). CDR3 length equals 13 residues. Germline V gives CDR1 SGHDT, CDR2 YYEEEE. V was shortened by 3 bases and J by 7 bases, with 13 bases between the two germline ends. In DNA form, the CDR3 reads TGTGCCAGCAGCTGGAGGAGGGCGGGGACCCAGTACTTC. Its protein is CASSWRRAGTQYF. The full variable domain, rest sourced from reference TRBV5-6 and TRBJ2-5, is DAGVTQSPTHLIKTRGQQVTLRCSPKSGHDTVSWYQQALGQGPQFIFQYYEEEERQRGNFPDRFSGHQFPNYSSELNVNALLLGDSALYLCASSWRRAGTQYFGPGTRLLVL.

This clonotype was seen only a few times. This rearrangement joins TRBV6-2 or TRBV6-3 to TRBJ2-1; no definite D call. Trimming took off 9 bases at V and 10 bases at J, with 4 bases between the two ends. CDR1 is MNHEY and CDR2 is SVGEGT in the germline V gene. CDR3 length: 8 amino acids. For the CDR3, the DNA is TGTGCCAGAGGGGAGCAGTTCTTC. Encoded protein: CARGEQFF.

Only a few counts were recorded for this clonotype. This chain uses TRBV10-3 with TRBJ1-4, with D possibly TRBD1 on 6 matching bases. This CDR3 is built from 13 residues. Germline V gene lookup returns CDR1 ENHRY and CDR2 SYGVKD. Trimming took 8 bases from V and 7 from J, leaving 14 bases between them. The CDR3 DNA sequence: TGTGCCATCGCTCGGGGGGCTAGTGAAAAACTGTTTTTT. Translating gives CAIARGASEKLFF.

This clonotype was seen a handful of times. J is TRBJ2-7 and V is TRBV10-3; maybe TRBD1 (6 bases). Germline V CDR1 and CDR2: ENHRY, SYGVKD. The CDR3 is 12 amino acids. Trimming removed 6 bases from V and 2 bases from J, with 8 bases in between. This CDR3 is CAIRDSAYEQYF. In nucleotides, the CDR3 is TGTGCCATCAGGGACAGCGCCTACGAGCAGTACTTC.

The rearrangement joins TRBV7-2 to TRBJ2-3; no firm D call. Trimming took off 1 base at V and 6 bases at J, with 8 bases between the two ends. This CDR3 is built from 13 residues. CDR1 SGHTA and CDR2 FQGNSA come from the germline V gene. CDR3 in DNA: TGTGCCAGCAGCTTAGACCCGAGGGATACGCAGTATTTT. Translation: CASSLDPRDTQYF.

The V and J genes are TRBV28 and TRBJ1-5; D is uncertain. Germline V gene data show CDR1 as MDHEN and CDR2 as SYDVKM. V shed 7 bases and J shed 3 bases, with 10 bases lying between them. This CDR3 comprises 13 residues. DNA for the CDR3: TGTGCCAGCAAAGAACAGAACAATCAGCCCCAGCATTTT. Its translation: CASKEQNNQPQHF.

This clonotype turned up a few times. V gene TRBV25-1 combines with J gene TRBJ2-1; 10 bases are shared with TRBD2. CDR1 MGHDK and CDR2 SYGVNS come from the germline V gene. Trimming cost V 1 base and J 6 bases; bases outside gene matches: 3. There are 15 residues in the CDR3. The DNA for the CDR3 is TGTGCCAGCAGTGAATCACGACTAGCGGGCAATGAGCAGTTCTTC. It translates to CASSESRLAGNEQFF.

This clonotype was picked up many times. The gene calls are TRBV20-1 and TRBJ2-4, with D unresolved. The germline V and J ends were trimmed by 6 bases and 5 bases, with 11 bases remaining between them. The CDR3 runs to 12 residues. Looked up from germline, CDR1 is DFQATT and CDR2 is SNEGSKA (reference sequence). The DNA of the CDR3 is TGCAGTGCCCCACCTAGGGAAAACATTCAGTACTTC. It translates to CSAPPRENIQYF.

This rearrangement joins TRBV4-3 to TRBJ2-1, with D possibly TRBD2 on 6 matching bases. V was shortened by 0 bases and J by 3 bases, with 9 bases between the two germline ends. The CDR3 has 15 amino acids. From germline, CDR1 is LGHNA and CDR2 YSLEER. CDR3 nucleotides: TGCGCCAGCAGCCAAGAAGGAGGGTTCTACAATGAGCAGTTCTTC. Translated: CASSQEGGFYNEQFF.

The V call is TRBV7-9, the J call TRBJ2-1; tentative D call: TRBD2 (5 bases). Germline lookup yields CDR1 SEHNR and CDR2 FQNEAQ (reference sequence). V lost 0 bases and J lost 2, with 14 bases in between. CDR3 length: 17 amino acids. The CDR3 is CASSLAGLTPPYNEQFF. In DNA form, the CDR3 reads TGTGCCAGCAGCTTAGCTGGACTCACACCCCCCTACAATGAGCAGTTCTTC.

The chain's CDR3 is CASSPPPGRDTQYF. As DNA, the CDR3 is TGTGCCAGCTCACCACCGCCGGGACGGGATACGCAGTATTTT. J is TRBJ2-3 and V is TRBV18; perhaps D is TRBD1 or TRBD2 (5 bases each). The CDR3 runs 14 residues. The germline V gene encodes CDR1 KGHSH and CDR2 LQKENI. V was pared by 0 bases and J by 6 bases, with 10 bases between. The complete variable domain, with remaining parts taken from reference TRBV18 and TRBJ2-3, reads NAGVMQNPRHLVRRRGQEARLRCSPMKGHSHVYWYRQLPEEGLKFMVYLQKENIIDESGMPKERFSAEFPKEGPSILRIQQVVRGDSAAYFCASSPPPGRDTQYFGPGTRLTVL.

In its sample, this clonotype was seen a few times. The CDR3 region has the DNA TGTGCCAGCAGTGAGTCACCAGGGGGCGGCTATGGCTACACCTTC. Protein product: CASSESPGGGYGYTF. This rearrangement joins TRBV25-1 to TRBJ1-2, with TRBD1 matching over 8 bases. J was trimmed by 4 bases and V by 3 bases; bases with no gene match: 7. This CDR3 comprises 15 residues. Germline values: CDR1 MGHDK, CDR2 SYGVNS.

This clonotype was seen a handful of times. CDR3 region: CASREPGQKTDTQYF. CDR3 coding DNA: TGTGCCAGCAGGGAACCGGGACAGAAAACAGATACGCAGTATTTT. V usage is TRBV27 and J usage is TRBJ2-3; TRBD1 agrees at 7 bases. Germline V gene lookup returns CDR1 MNHEY and CDR2 SMNVEV (reference sequence). Trimming at V came to 6 bases and at J to 3 bases, leaving 9 bases not matched to a gene. CDR3 length equals 15 residues.

This clonotype was detected a few times. This chain uses TRBV18 with TRBJ2-2, with unresolved D. The CDR3 covers 15 residues. V lost 2 bases to trimming and J lost 5 bases, with 12 bases between them. Germline assignment: CDR1 KGHSH and CDR2 LQKENI. The CDR3, as DNA: TGTGCCAGCTCACCAGGACGGGCAGAAACCGGGGAGCTGTTTTTT. Translating gives CASSPGRAETGELFF.

The rearrangement links TRBV27 to TRBJ2-3; 9 bases match TRBD2. CDR1 MNHEY and CDR2 SMNVEV come from the germline V gene (reference sequence). The CDR3 totals 17 residues. V lost 4 bases, J lost 1 base, and 9 bases stayed unmatched. The CDR3 sequence is CASSSSATSGRTDTQYF. As DNA, the CDR3 is TGTGCCAGCAGTTCGTCGGCGACTAGCGGCCGCACAGATACGCAGTATTTT.

CDR3: CASSQDDRGLYEQYF. DNA of the CDR3: TGTGCCAGCAGCCAAGATGACAGGGGATTGTACGAGCAGTACTTC. V and J are TRBV3-1 and TRBJ2-7; 8 nucleotides match TRBD1. J gave up 4 bases and V 0 bases, and 5 bases lay outside the gene matches. CDR1 is LGHDT and CDR2 is YNNKEL in the germline V gene (reference sequence). CDR3 length: 15 amino acids.

This clonotype was seen a handful of times. The chain employs TRBV2 and TRBJ2-1, with D uncertain. The CDR3 contains 13 residues. The ends were cut back, 3 bases at V and 6 bases at J, with 9 bases in the middle. Germline V lookup: CDR1 SNHLY, CDR2 FYNNEI. This CDR3 reads CASSDPLLNEQFF. Here the CDR3 DNA reads TGTGCCAGCAGTGATCCTTTGCTCAATGAGCAGTTCTTC.

V is TRBV7-2 and J is TRBJ2-7; no firm D call. CDR1 is SGHTA, CDR2 FQGNSA, per germline. The ends were cut back, 1 base at V and 2 bases at J, with 9 bases in the middle. The CDR3 length is 14 residues. The CDR3, as DNA: TGTGCCAGCAGCTTAGGGAGTTGGGCCTACGAGCAGTACTTC. Its translation: CASSLGSWAYEQYF.

A few counts support this clonotype. The rearrangement links TRBV7-2 to TRBJ2-3; TRBD1 agrees at 7 bases. The V gene's germline CDR1 is SGHTA and CDR2 FQGNSA. The junction had 11 bases not matched to a gene; V was cut back by 5 bases and J by 6 bases. The CDR3 is 15 amino acids. Here the CDR3 DNA reads TGTGCCAGCAGCACCCGACAGGGTTACTTTGATACGCAGTATTTT. It translates to CASSTRQGYFDTQYF.

This clonotype was seen a handful of times. The chain links TRBV7-8 to TRBJ2-5; weak D call: TRBD1 (6 bases). Deletions cut 2 bases from V and 0 bases from J, with 13 bases between. This CDR3 has 16 amino acids. CDR1 is SGHVS and CDR2 is FQNEAQ in the germline V gene. Here the CDR3 reads CASSLTGTTYQETQYF. CDR3 nucleotides: TGTGCCAGCAGCTTAACCGGGACAACCTACCAAGAGACCCAGTACTTC.

The chain is built from TRBV30 and TRBJ1-4; 7 nucleotides match TRBD1. V shed 7 bases, J shed 4 bases, and the junction held 6 bases outside the gene matches. CDR3 size: 13 residues. CDR1 and CDR2 (germline): GTSNPN, SVGIG (reference sequence). The CDR3 is CASRGQVNEKLFF. CDR3 DNA sequence: TGTGCCTCCAGAGGACAGGTTAATGAAAAACTGTTTTTT.

This sequence joins TRBV5-1 and TRBJ2-3, with 9 nucleotides matching TRBD2. J gave up 5 bases and V 0 bases, and 7 bases lay outside the gene matches. The CDR3 covers 16 residues. CDR1 and CDR2 from the germline V gene are SGHRS and YFSETQ. The CDR3 DNA reads TGCGCCAGCAGCTTGGCCACGTCAGCGGGGGGAGATACGCAGTATTTT. This codes for CASSLATSAGGDTQYF.

This clonotype was seen more than once but under ten times. This chain links TRBV19 with TRBJ2-1; 10 nucleotides align to TRBD2. The trim removed 4 bases at V and 6 bases at J, leaving 6 bases unmatched. There are 15 residues in the CDR3. The germline CDR1 and CDR2 sequences are LNHDA and SQIVND (reference sequence). Written as DNA, the CDR3 is TGTGCCAGTAGTACTGCTAGCGGGAGTCTCAATGAGCAGTTCTTC. Translated, it gives CASSTASGSLNEQFF.

In this sample, this clonotype turned up many times. The chain uses TRBV7-2 and TRBJ2-7; a weak D match, TRBD1 (6 bases). The CDR3 runs to 17 residues. Trimming stripped 5 bases from V and 7 bases from J, with 27 bases between. CDR1 and CDR2 from the germline V gene are SGHTA and FQGNSA. This chain's CDR3 is CASSRRQATLSGNEQYF. CDR3 nucleotides: TGTGCCAGCAGCCGCCGACAGGCGACGTTATCCGGGAATGAGCAGTACTTC.

The table lists this clonotype with a few counts. V usage is TRBV5-6 and J usage is TRBJ1-2; D gene unclear. The V end was cut by 2 bases, the J end by 8 bases, with 19 bases between. Germline CDR1 reads SGHDT; CDR2 reads YYEEEE. This CDR3 is built from 15 residues. The DNA for the CDR3 is TGTGCCAGCAGCTTCCGCGACGGAGCCCTACGGGGCTACACCTTC. Its translation: CASSFRDGALRGYTF.

The chain carries TRBV5-1 and TRBJ2-7, with D unclear. CDR1 SGHRS and CDR2 YFSETQ come from the germline V gene. The CDR3 loop spans 12 amino acids. Trimming cost V 1 base and J 6 bases, with 8 bases left between them. Written as DNA, the CDR3 is TGCGCCAGCAGCTTGTTCTTTGGCGAGCAGTACTTC. Translating it yields CASSLFFGEQYF. The whole variable domain, remainder taken from reference TRBV5-1 and TRBJ2-7, is KAGVTQTPRYLIKTRGQQVTLSCSPISGHRSVSWYQQTPGQGLQFLFEYFSETQRNKGNFPGRFSGRQFSNSRSEMNVSTLELGDSALYLCASSLFFGEQYFGPGTRLTVT.

The V and J genes are TRBV29-1 and TRBJ1-5; a possible D gene is TRBD1 (5 bases). CDR1 and CDR2 from the germline V gene are SQVTM and ANQGSEA. The CDR3 spans 16 residues. With 8 bases removed from V and 0 bases from J, the gap between germline ends came to 20 bases. The CDR3 coding sequence is TGCAGCCACAAACGGGGGACGTATGATAGCAATCAGCCCCAGCATTTT. Translation: CSHKRGTYDSNQPQHF.

In its sample, this clonotype was seen a few times. V usage is TRBV20-1 and J usage is TRBJ2-7; 11 bases line up with TRBD2. V lost 6 bases to trimming and J lost 3 bases; unmatched junction nucleotides: 10. CDR3 length: 15 amino acids. Germline lookup yields CDR1 DFQATT and CDR2 SNEGSKA (reference sequence). CDR3 sequence: CSAWAGLAGNYEQYF. The CDR3 DNA reads as TGCAGTGCCTGGGCCGGACTAGCGGGTAACTACGAGCAGTACTTC.

The V call is TRBV5-4, the J call TRBJ2-5; perhaps TRBD1 as D (6 bases). Trimming stripped 5 bases from V and 2 bases from J, with 13 bases between. CDR1 is SGHNT, CDR2 YYREEE, per germline (reference sequence). CDR3 length: 14 residues. Here the CDR3 reads CASRFGQGQETQYF. DNA for the CDR3: TGTGCCAGCAGGTTTGGGCAGGGGCAAGAGACCCAGTACTTC.